The 8 T cell receptor beta chains below come from one sample, sequenced in a study of cytomegalovirus exposure and HLA in healthy donors. The PCR used 60 Vbeta and 13 Jbeta primers. Using immunoSEQ multiplex PCR, the repertoire was profiled, and TCRdb retains in-frame clones only, with some absent. The profile shows about 150,000 clones, 75% to 90% of them singletons. The source material was PBMCs. The receptor source for this set is a woman in her twenties or thirties in good health and CMV-seronegative.

The rearrangement joins TRBV6-6 to TRBJ1-1, with D possibly TRBD1 on 6 matching bases. Trimming shortened V by 7 bases and J by 1 base, and 10 bases separated the two germline ends. The CDR3 is made up of 13 amino acids. The germline gives CDR1 MNHNY, CDR2 SVGAGI (reference sequence). CDR3 nucleotides: TGTGCCAGCACCGACAGGTGGAACACTGAAGCTTTCTTT. Protein sequence: CASTDRWNTEAFF.

J is TRBJ2-3 and V is TRBV7-9, with D possibly matching TRBD1 (6 bases). Germline CDR1 is SEHNR and CDR2 is FQNEAQ (reference sequence). The CDR3 is 16 residues long. The germline V and J ends were trimmed by 3 bases and 0 bases, with 13 bases remaining between them. The DNA for the CDR3 is TGTGCCAGCAGCTTCTACAGGGCTCCTAGCACAGATACGCAGTATTTT. This translates into CASSFYRAPSTDTQYF.

V usage is TRBV7-2 and J usage is TRBJ2-7; D is unclear. The germline gives CDR1 SGHTA, CDR2 FQGNSA. CDR3 length: 13 amino acids. Deletions cut 1 base from V and 3 bases from J, with 7 bases between. The CDR3 DNA follows: TGTGCCAGCAGCTTAGTCTCCTTCTACGAGCAGTACTTC. Its translation is CASSLVSFYEQYF.

V is TRBV29-1 and J is TRBJ2-5; the D gene is possibly TRBD1 (6 bases). TRBJ2-7 matches the DNA end more closely, so the J call is doubtful. The germline V gene encodes CDR1 SQVTM and CDR2 ANQGSEA. The CDR3 runs to 16 residues. The CDR3 DNA reads TGCAGCGTTGTAGGGAGACCCAGGGGCAGACCCTACGAGCAGTACTTC. Translating it yields CSVVGRPRGRPYEQYF.

The V and J genes are TRBV9 and TRBJ2-5, with TRBD2 identical over 13 bases. Trimming removed 4 bases from V and 4 bases from J; junction bases left unmatched: 10. Germline CDR1 reads SGDLS; CDR2 reads YYNGEE. CDR3 length: 17 amino acids. The CDR3 is CASSPTGLAGIGETQYF. CDR3 in DNA: TGTGCCAGCAGCCCTACGGGACTAGCGGGAATCGGAGAGACCCAGTACTTC.

V usage is TRBV18 and J usage is TRBJ2-7, with 11 bases aligning to TRBD2. V dropped 3 bases and J dropped 3; count of bases not matched to a gene: 4. This CDR3 region has 15 residues. CDR1 is KGHSH and CDR2 is LQKENI in the germline V gene. The CDR3 loop is CASSPEGLAGYEQYF. The CDR3 bases are TGTGCCAGCTCACCCGAAGGACTAGCGGGCTACGAGCAGTACTTC.

The genes are TRBV6-5 and TRBJ2-1; 11 nucleotides agree with TRBD1. This CDR3 is built from 16 residues. Germline CDR1 MNHEY, CDR2 SVGAGI. V lost 2 bases and J lost 6; bases outside the gene matches: 6. In DNA, the CDR3 is TGTGCCAGCAGTTACGGCGGGACAGGGGGGGTCAATGAGCAGTTCTTC. Translating gives CASSYGGTGGVNEQFF.

The chain has TRBV9 and TRBJ1-6; TRBD1 matches at 9 bases. Germline V gene data show CDR1 as SGDLS and CDR2 as YYNGEE. V lost 3 bases, J lost 10 bases, and 5 bases stayed unmatched. The CDR3 covers 14 residues. CDR3 loop: CASSEGQGKSPLHF. The CDR3 nucleotides are TGTGCCAGCAGCGAGGGACAGGGTAAATCACCCCTCCACTTT.